The 20 T cell receptor beta chains reported below all come from one sample, sequenced in a study of blood T cell repertoires in COVID-19. Here immunoSEQ multiplex PCR was the method, and the copy in TCRdb shows in-frame clones only, minus some. The repertoire holds around 300,000 clones, with more than 80% as singletons. The sequencing input was PBMCs or T cells enriched from blood (not recorded which). Receptor source: a woman aged 30 to 39 who had recovered from COVID-19.

The chain has TRBV27 and TRBJ1-5; no clear D. CDR1 and CDR2 (germline): MNHEY, SMNVEV (reference sequence). This CDR3 has 12 amino acids. The germline V and J ends were trimmed by 4 bases and 4 bases, with 5 bases remaining between them. This chain's CDR3 is CASSYINQPQHF. The CDR3 coding sequence is TGTGCCAGCAGTTACATTAATCAGCCCCAGCATTTT.

The genes are TRBV10-3 and TRBJ2-7; 7 bases agree with TRBD2. Germline values: CDR1 ENHRY, CDR2 SYGVKD. The J segment lost 4 bases and the V segment lost 8 bases, leaving 5 bases of the junction unmatched. The CDR3 has 12 amino acids. In DNA, the CDR3 is TGTGCCATCGGGGGGGATCGGTACGAGCAGTACTTC. Encoded protein: CAIGGDRYEQYF.

This chain links TRBV6-2 or TRBV6-3 with TRBJ2-5; TRBD2 matches at 15 bases. The CDR3 has 15 residues. Germline CDR1 is MNHEY and CDR2 is SVGEGT. V was clipped by 5 bases and J by 5 bases; unmatched bases: 3. CDR3 loop: CASSGLAGGLETQYF. The CDR3 DNA follows: TGTGCCAGCAGTGGACTAGCGGGAGGGTTGGAGACCCAGTACTTC.

The chain uses TRBV6-6 and TRBJ1-5; 7 nucleotides line up with TRBD1. V lost 6 bases and J lost 6; bases outside the gene matches: 8. The CDR3 runs to 14 residues. Germline V gene sequence: CDR1 MNHNY, CDR2 SVGAGI (reference sequence). The CDR3 loop is CASSLETGFQPQHF. The CDR3 bases are TGTGCCAGCAGCCTAGAGACAGGGTTTCAGCCCCAGCATTTT.

This chain joins TRBV4-2 and TRBJ1-1; no definite D call. In germline, CDR1 is LGHNA, CDR2 YNFKEQ. V gave up 1 base and J gave up 2 bases, with 8 bases separating them. This CDR3 region has 14 residues. CDR3: CASSQVQENTEAFF. CDR3 sequence (DNA): TGTGCCAGCAGCCAAGTCCAGGAAAACACTGAAGCTTTCTTT.

The chain couples TRBV15 to TRBJ1-1, with TRBD1 as a possible D gene (5 bases). The CDR3 runs 17 residues. Germline V lookup: CDR1 LNHNV, CDR2 YYDKDF (reference sequence). Trimming cost V 1 base and J 5 bases, with 20 bases left between them. DNA of the CDR3: TGTGCCACCAGCAGAGTTGGGGCACCTCTCCGGCGAACTGAAGCTTTCTTT. Translation gives CATSRVGAPLRRTEAFF.

The chain recombines TRBV4-2 with TRBJ2-3; TRBD1 is a possible D gene (6 bases). This CDR3 region has 16 residues. Germline CDR1 is LGHNA and CDR2 is YNFKEQ. Trimming cost V 1 base and J 6 bases, with 17 bases left between them. CDR3 amino acids: CASSQVDRRDADTQYF. The CDR3 DNA is TGTGCCAGCAGCCAAGTTGACAGGAGAGATGCGGATACGCAGTATTTT.

This clone was seen a few times. This chain connects TRBV5-6 to TRBJ2-1, with D hard to call. Germline V gene data show CDR1 as SGHDT and CDR2 as YYEEEE. The V end was cut by 3 bases, the J end by 0 bases, with 10 bases between. CDR3 length: 15 amino acids. CDR3 sequence: CASSSGLSSYNEQFF. The CDR3 bases are TGTGCCAGCAGCTCGGGTCTTAGCTCCTACAATGAGCAGTTCTTC.

CDR3: CAWSRPAGGPRYNEQFF. The DNA of the CDR3 is TGTGCCTGGAGTCGCCCAGCGGGAGGGCCTCGGTACAATGAGCAGTTCTTC. This chain uses TRBV30 with TRBJ2-1; 10 bases match TRBD2. V shed 2 bases and J 4 bases; nucleotides not matched to a gene: 11. Germline loops: CDR1 GTSNPN, CDR2 SVGIG (reference sequence). This CDR3 region has 17 residues. Filled out from reference TRBV30 and TRBJ2-1, the complete variable domain reads SQTIHQWPATLVQPVGSPLSLECTVEGTSNPNLYWYRQAAGRGLQLLFYSVGIGQISSEVPQNLSASRPQDRQFILSSKKLLLSDSGFYLCAWSRPAGGPRYNEQFFGPGTRLTVL.

The gene calls are TRBV7-9 and TRBJ1-5, with a weak D call TRBD1 (6 bases). With 6 bases removed from V and 4 bases from J, the gap between germline ends came to 10 bases. Germline V gives CDR1 SEHNR, CDR2 FQNEAQ (reference sequence). This CDR3 spans 13 amino acids. CDR3 nucleotide sequence: TGTGCCAGCAGTGGACAGACAAATCAGCCCCAGCATTTT. Residues: CASSGQTNQPQHF.

The rearrangement joins TRBV7-3 to TRBJ2-6; tentative D call: TRBD1 (6 bases). The CDR3 sequence is 17 residues long. Deletions cut 5 bases from V and 0 bases from J, with 14 bases between. Per the germline V gene, CDR1 is SGHTA and CDR2 is FQGTGA. CDR3 nucleotides: TGTGCCAGCAGCCGAGACAGGCCCCTCTCTGGGGCCAACGTCCTGACTTTC. Translating gives CASSRDRPLSGANVLTF.

The J gene is TRBJ1-4, the V gene TRBV7-9, with D possibly being TRBD1 (5 bases). This CDR3 spans 17 amino acids. The germline CDR1 and CDR2 sequences are SEHNR and FQNEAQ (reference sequence). V dropped 5 bases and J dropped 0 bases, with 16 bases sitting between them. CDR3: CASSPRRGEATNEKLFF. DNA for the CDR3: TGTGCCAGCAGCCCTCGTAGGGGTGAAGCAACTAATGAAAAACTGTTTTTT.

The CDR3 is CASSPRLPGNNEQFF. DNA for the CDR3: TGTGCCAGCAGCCCAAGGCTACCGGGAAACAATGAGCAGTTCTTC. This chain links TRBV9 with TRBJ2-1, with D possibly being TRBD2 (5 bases). The CDR3 consists of 15 residues. The germline gives CDR1 SGDLS, CDR2 YYNGEE. With 4 bases removed from V and 5 bases from J, the gap between germline ends came to 16 bases.

V gene TRBV5-4 combines with J gene TRBJ1-4, with 12 bases fitting TRBD1. Germline V gives CDR1 SGHNT, CDR2 YYREEE (reference sequence). Trimming removed 9 bases from V and 8 bases from J; junction bases left unmatched: 2. The CDR3 extends over 12 amino acids. This CDR3 reads CAIGTGGEKLFF. CDR3 nucleotide sequence: TGTGCCATAGGGACAGGGGGCGAAAAACTGTTTTTT. The variable domain in full, completed from reference TRBV5-4 and TRBJ1-4, reads ETGVTQSPTHLIKTRGQQVTLRCSSQSGHNTVSWYQQALGQGPQFIFQYYREEENGRGNFPPRFSGLQFPNYSSELNVNALELDDSALYLCAIGTGGEKLFFGSGTQLSVL.

V gene TRBV19 combines with J gene TRBJ2-7, with D perhaps matching TRBD1 (6 bases). V was clipped by 3 bases and J by 10 bases, with 13 bases between them. CDR1 is LNHDA, CDR2 SQIVND, per germline (reference sequence). This CDR3 comprises 12 residues. The CDR3 nucleotides are TGTGCCAGTAGTATCTTTGGGGGCCAACAGTACTTC. Encoded protein: CASSIFGGQQYF.

The chain carries TRBV7-3 and TRBJ2-3, with D perhaps matching TRBD2 (6 bases). The germline V gene has CDR1 SGHTA and CDR2 FQGTGA. Trimming left V 4 bases short and J 0 bases short, with 14 bases between. This CDR3 is 16 amino acids long. As DNA, the CDR3 is TGTGCCAGCAGCTCCTGGGGAGGACGAAGCACAGATACGCAGTATTTT. This encodes CASSSWGGRSTDTQYF.

The chain links TRBV10-3 to TRBJ1-5; D is possibly TRBD1 (5 bases). Germline CDR1 ENHRY, CDR2 SYGVKD. The CDR3 sequence is 13 residues long. V dropped 5 bases and J dropped 2 bases, with 7 bases sitting between them. CDR3 protein: CAISTQGNQPQHF. The CDR3, as DNA: TGTGCCATCAGTACACAGGGCAATCAGCCCCAGCATTTT.

The chain recombines TRBV7-2 with TRBJ1-5; D might be TRBD1 (6 bases). Germline V lookup: CDR1 SGHTA, CDR2 FQGNSA. V was pared by 1 base and J by 3 bases, with 10 bases between. The CDR3 is made up of 15 amino acids. CDR3 nucleotide sequence: TGTGCCAGCAGCTTAGGGACAGCTAACAATCAGCCCCAGCATTTT. Its protein is CASSLGTANNQPQHF.

The chain links TRBV7-2 to TRBJ2-1; 7 bases map to TRBD2. Germline CDR1 is SGHTA and CDR2 is FQGNSA. Losses at the gene ends were 1 base for V and 6 bases for J; bases not matched to a gene: 6. The CDR3 consists of 15 residues. Written as DNA, the CDR3 is TGTGCCAGCAGCTTAGTTGCGGGAGTCACCAATGAGCAGTTCTTC. It codes for CASSLVAGVTNEQFF.

The chain employs TRBV3-1 (or the pseudogene TRBV3-2) and TRBJ2-1; D uncertain. V was clipped by 0 bases and J by 9 bases, with 12 bases between them. The CDR3 loop spans 14 amino acids. Germline V gene sequence: CDR1 LGHDT, CDR2 YNNKEL (reference sequence). The CDR3 coding sequence is TGTGCCAGCAGCCAAGATCATCGGGTTGGTGAGCAGTTCTTC. Translating gives CASSQDHRVGEQFF.